This T cell receptor beta chain was retrieved from a study of T cell repertoires in cytomegalovirus infection. On the study more broadly: Matching HLA type, along with CMV infection, was indicated by public TCR beta signatures. Notes on the study in general: Dominant in the ex vivo response were TCR beta clonotypes restricted by HLA-C and specific for CMV. Cumulated frequencies of public TCR beta families served to identify carriers of CMV plus the relevant HLA.

This clonotype was counted at least ten times. The antigen is not known. TCRdb ran MiXCR on the reads and lists one entry per CDR3 protein. The table has about 490,000 distinct CDR3 sequences, around 11% seen once. This CDR3 has 13 residues. Germline V gene lookup returns CDR1 SEHNR and CDR2 FQNEAQ (reference sequence). V was clipped by 1 base and J by 4 bases, with 7 bases between them. This rearrangement joins TRBV7-9 to TRBJ1-2; D call uncertain. The sample comprised PBMCs. This clonotype was obtained from a human donor in good health (CMV status not recorded). Some clones in this sample may be carry-over from other donors' samples. The CDR3 region has the DNA TGTGCCAGCAGCTTAGGCATTTCCTATGGCTACACCTTC. Residues: CASSLGISYGYTF.